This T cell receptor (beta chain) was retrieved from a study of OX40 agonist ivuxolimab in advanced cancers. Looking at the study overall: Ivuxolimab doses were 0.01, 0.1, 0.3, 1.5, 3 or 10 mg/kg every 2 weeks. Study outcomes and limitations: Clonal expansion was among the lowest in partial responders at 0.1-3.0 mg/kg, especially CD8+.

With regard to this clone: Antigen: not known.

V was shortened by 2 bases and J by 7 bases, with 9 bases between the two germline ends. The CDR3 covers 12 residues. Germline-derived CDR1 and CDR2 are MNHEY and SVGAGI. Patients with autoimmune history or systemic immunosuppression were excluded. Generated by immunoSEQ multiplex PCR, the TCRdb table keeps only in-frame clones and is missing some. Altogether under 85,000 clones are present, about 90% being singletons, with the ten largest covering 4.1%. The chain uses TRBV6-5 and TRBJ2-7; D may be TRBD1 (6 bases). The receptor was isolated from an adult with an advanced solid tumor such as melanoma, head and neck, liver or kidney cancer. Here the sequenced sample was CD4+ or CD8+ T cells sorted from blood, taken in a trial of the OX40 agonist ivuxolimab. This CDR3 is CASSYGGGEQYF. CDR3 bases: TGTGCCAGCAGTTACGGGGGCGGGGAGCAGTACTTC.